The subject of this entry is one T cell receptor beta chain. This entry belongs to a study of cytotoxic CD8 clonotypes in ibrutinib-treated CLL. This table comes from immunoSEQ multiplex PCR, and its TCRdb copy is limited to in-frame clones, with some not included. The sample carries about 58,000 clones, 65% to 75% recorded once. The CDR3 is 15 amino acids. The germline CDR1 and CDR2 sequences are LNHDA and SQIVND (reference sequence). The V and J ends lost 2 bases and 3 bases respectively, with 10 bases between them. The sequence derives from a human donor with chronic lymphocytic leukemia. The chain combines TRBV19 with TRBJ2-2, with D perhaps matching TRBD2 (6 bases). Specimen: PBMCs, collected after 12 months of ibrutinib treatment. The CDR3 nucleotides read TGTGCCAGTAGTATATGGCGGGACCACACCGGGGAGCTGTTTTTT. It specifies CASSIWRDHTGELFF.